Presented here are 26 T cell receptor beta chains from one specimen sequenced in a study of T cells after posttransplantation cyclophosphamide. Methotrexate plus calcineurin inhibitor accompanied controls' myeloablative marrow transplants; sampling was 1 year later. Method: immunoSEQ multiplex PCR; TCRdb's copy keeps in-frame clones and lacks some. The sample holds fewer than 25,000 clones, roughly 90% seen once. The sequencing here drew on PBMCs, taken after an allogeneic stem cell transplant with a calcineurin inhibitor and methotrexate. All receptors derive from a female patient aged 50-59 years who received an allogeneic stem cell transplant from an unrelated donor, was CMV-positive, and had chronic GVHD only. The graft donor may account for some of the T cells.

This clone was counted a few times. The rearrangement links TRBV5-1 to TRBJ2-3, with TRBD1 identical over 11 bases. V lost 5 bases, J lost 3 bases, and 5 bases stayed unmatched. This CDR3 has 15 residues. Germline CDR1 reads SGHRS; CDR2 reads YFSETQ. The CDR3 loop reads CASSLDRGQTDTQYF. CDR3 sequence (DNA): TGCGCCAGCAGTCTGGACAGGGGGCAGACAGATACGCAGTATTTT.

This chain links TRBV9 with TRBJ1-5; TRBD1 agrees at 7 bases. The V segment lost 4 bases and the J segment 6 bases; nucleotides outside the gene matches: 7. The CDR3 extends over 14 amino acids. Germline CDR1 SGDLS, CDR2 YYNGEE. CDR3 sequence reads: CASSKSGGGQPQHF. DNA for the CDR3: TGTGCCAGCAGCAAATCAGGGGGTGGTCAGCCCCAGCATTTT. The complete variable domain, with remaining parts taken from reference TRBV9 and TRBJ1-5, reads DSGVTQTPKHLITATGQRVTLRCSPRSGDLSVYWYQQSLDQGLQFLIQYYNGEERAKGNILERFSAQQFPDLHSELNLSSLELGDSALYFCASSKSGGGQPQHFGDGTRLSIL.

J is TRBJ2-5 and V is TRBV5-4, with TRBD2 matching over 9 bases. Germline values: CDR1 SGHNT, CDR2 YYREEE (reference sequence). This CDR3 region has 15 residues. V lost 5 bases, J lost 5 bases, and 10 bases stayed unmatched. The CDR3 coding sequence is TGTGCCAGCAGTCCGAGGGCGGGAGGGGAGGAGACCCAGTACTTC. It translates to CASSPRAGGEETQYF.

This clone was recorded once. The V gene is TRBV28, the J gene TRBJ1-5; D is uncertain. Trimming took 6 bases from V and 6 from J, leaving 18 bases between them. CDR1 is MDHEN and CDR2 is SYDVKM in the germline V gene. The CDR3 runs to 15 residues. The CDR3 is CASSDARRVGQPQHF. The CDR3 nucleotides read TGTGCCAGCAGCGACGCAAGGAGGGTAGGTCAGCCCCAGCATTTT.

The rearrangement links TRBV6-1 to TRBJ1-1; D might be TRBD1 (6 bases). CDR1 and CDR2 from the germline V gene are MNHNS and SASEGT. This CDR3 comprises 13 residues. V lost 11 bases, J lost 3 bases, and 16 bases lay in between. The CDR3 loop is CAGSGVGDTEAFF. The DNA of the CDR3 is TGTGCCGGCTCAGGGGTTGGAGACACTGAAGCTTTCTTT.

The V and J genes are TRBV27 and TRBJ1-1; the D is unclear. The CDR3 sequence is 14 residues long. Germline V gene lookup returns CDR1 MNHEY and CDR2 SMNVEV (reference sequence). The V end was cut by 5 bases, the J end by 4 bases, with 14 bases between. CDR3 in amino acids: CASSLGGIGTEAFF. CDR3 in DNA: TGTGCCAGCAGTCTTGGAGGGATTGGCACTGAAGCTTTCTTT.

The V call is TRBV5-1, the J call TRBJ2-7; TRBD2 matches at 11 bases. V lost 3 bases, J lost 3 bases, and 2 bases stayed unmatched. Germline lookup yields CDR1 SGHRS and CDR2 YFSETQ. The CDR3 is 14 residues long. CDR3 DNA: TGCGCCAGCAGCTACGGACTAGCGGGCTACGAGCAGTACTTC. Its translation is CASSYGLAGYEQYF.

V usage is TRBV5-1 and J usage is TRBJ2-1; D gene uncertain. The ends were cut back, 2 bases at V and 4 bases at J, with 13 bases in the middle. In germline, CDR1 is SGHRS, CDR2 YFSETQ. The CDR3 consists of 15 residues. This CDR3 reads CASSFVRLGYNEQFF. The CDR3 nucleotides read TGCGCCAGCAGCTTTGTCAGGCTGGGTTACAATGAGCAGTTCTTC. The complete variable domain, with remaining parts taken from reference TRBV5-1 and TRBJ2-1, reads KAGVTQTPRYLIKTRGQQVTLSCSPISGHRSVSWYQQTPGQGLQFLFEYFSETQRNKGNFPGRFSGRQFSNSRSEMNVSTLELGDSALYLCASSFVRLGYNEQFFGPGTRLTVL.

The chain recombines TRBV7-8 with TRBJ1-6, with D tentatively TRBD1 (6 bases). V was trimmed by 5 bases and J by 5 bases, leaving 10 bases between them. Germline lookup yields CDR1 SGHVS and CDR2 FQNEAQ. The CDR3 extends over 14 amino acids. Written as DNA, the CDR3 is TGTGCCAGCAGCCGACGGACAGATAATTCACCCCTCCACTTT. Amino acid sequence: CASSRRTDNSPLHF. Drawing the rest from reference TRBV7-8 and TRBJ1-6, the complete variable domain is GAGVSQSPRYKVAKRGQDVALRCDPISGHVSLFWYQQALGQGPEFLTYFQNEAQLDKSGLPSDRFFAERPEGSVSTLKIQRTQQEDSAVYLCASSRRTDNSPLHFGNGTRLTVT.

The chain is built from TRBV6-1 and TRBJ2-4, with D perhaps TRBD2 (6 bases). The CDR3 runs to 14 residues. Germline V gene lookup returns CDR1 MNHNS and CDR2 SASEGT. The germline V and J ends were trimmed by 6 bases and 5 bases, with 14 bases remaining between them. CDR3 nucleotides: TGTGCCAGCAGGATCTCGGGAGAACAAAACATTCAGTACTTC. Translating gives CASRISGEQNIQYF.

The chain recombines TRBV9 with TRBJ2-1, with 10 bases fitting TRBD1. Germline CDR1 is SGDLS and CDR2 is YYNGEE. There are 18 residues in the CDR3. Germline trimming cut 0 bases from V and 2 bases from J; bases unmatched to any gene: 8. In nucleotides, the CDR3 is TGTGCCAGCAGCGTAGGGGACAGGGGTAGGGGTCCCTACAATGAGCAGTTCTTC. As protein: CASSVGDRGRGPYNEQFF. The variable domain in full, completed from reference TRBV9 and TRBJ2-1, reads DSGVTQTPKHLITATGQRVTLRCSPRSGDLSVYWYQQSLDQGLQFLIQYYNGEERAKGNILERFSAQQFPDLHSELNLSSLELGDSALYFCASSVGDRGRGPYNEQFFGPGTRLTVL.

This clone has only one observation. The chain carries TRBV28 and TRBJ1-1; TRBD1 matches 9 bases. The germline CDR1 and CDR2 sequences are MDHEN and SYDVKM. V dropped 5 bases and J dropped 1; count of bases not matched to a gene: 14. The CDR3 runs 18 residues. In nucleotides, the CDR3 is TGTGCCAGCAGTGGGCGAAAGGGACAGGGAGAGAAGAACACTGAAGCTTTCTTT. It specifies CASSGRKGQGEKNTEAFF. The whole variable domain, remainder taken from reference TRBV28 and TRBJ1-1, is DVKVTQSSRYLVKRTGEKVFLECVQDMDHENMFWYRQDPGLGLRLIYFSYDVKMKEKGDIPEGYSVSREKKERFSLILESASTNQTSMYLCASSGRKGQGEKNTEAFFGQGTRLTVV.

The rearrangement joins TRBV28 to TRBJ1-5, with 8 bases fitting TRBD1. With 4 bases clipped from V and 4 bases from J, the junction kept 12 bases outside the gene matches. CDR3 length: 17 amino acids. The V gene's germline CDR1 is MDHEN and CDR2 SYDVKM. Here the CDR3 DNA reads TGTGCCAGCAGTTCACCTAGACAGGGGAGTAGAAATCAGCCCCAGCATTTT. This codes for CASSSPRQGSRNQPQHF. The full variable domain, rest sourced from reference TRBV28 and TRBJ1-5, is DVKVTQSSRYLVKRTGEKVFLECVQDMDHENMFWYRQDPGLGLRLIYFSYDVKMKEKGDIPEGYSVSREKKERFSLILESASTNQTSMYLCASSSPRQGSRNQPQHFGDGTRLSIL.

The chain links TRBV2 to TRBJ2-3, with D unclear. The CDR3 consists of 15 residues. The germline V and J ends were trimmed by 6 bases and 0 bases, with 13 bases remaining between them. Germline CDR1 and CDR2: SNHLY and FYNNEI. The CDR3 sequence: CASSLSRSSTDTQYF. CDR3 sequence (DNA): TGTGCCAGCAGCTTGAGCAGGTCTAGCACAGATACGCAGTATTTT. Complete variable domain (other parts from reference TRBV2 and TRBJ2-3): EPEVTQTPSHQVTQMGQEVILRCVPISNHLYFYWYRQILGQKVEFLVSFYNNEISEKSEIFDDQFSVERPDGSNFTLKIRSTKLEDSAMYFCASSLSRSSTDTQYFGPGTRLTVL.

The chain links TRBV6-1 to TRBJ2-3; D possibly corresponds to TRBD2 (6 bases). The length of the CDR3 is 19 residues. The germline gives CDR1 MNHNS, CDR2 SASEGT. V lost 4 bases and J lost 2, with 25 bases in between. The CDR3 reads CASSGTYSGPGRLTDTQYF. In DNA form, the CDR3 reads TGTGCCAGCAGTGGAACCTACTCGGGACCCGGGAGACTCACAGATACGCAGTATTTT.

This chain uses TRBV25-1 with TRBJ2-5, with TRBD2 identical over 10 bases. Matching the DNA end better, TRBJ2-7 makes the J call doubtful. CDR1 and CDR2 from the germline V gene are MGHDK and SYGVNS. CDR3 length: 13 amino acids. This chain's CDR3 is CASSGLAGYEQYF. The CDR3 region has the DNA TGTGCCAGCAGTGGACTAGCGGGCTACGAGCAGTACTTC.

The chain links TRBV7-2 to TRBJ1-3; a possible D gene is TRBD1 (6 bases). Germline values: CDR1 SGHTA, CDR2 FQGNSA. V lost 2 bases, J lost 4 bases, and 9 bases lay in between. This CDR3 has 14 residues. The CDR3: CASSLKGGGNTIYF. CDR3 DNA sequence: TGTGCCAGCAGCTTAAAGGGGGGGGGAAACACCATATATTTT.

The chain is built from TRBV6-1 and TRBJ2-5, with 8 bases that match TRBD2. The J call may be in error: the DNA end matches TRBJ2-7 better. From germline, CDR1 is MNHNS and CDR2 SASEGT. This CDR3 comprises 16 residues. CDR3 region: CASSEAPGTSSYEQYF. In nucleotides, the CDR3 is TGTGCCAGCAGTGAAGCCCCCGGGACTAGCTCCTACGAGCAGTACTTC.

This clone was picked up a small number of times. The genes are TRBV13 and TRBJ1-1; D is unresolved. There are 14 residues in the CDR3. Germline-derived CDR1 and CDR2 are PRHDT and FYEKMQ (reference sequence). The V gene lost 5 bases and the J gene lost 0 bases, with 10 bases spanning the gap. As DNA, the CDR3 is TGTGCCAGCAGCCCACGACTCATGAACACTGAAGCTTTCTTT. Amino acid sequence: CASSPRLMNTEAFF. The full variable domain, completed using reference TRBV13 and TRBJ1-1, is AAGVIQSPRHLIKEKRETATLKCYPIPRHDTVYWYQQGPGQDPQFLISFYEKMQSDKGSIPDRFSAQQFSDYHSELNMSSLELGDSALYFCASSPRLMNTEAFFGQGTRLTVV.

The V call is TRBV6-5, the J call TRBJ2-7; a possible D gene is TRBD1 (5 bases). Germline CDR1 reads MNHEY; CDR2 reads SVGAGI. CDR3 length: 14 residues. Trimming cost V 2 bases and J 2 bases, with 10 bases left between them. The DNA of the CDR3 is TGTGCCAGCAGTTACGGGGCCGGACCCTACGAGCAGTACTTC. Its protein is CASSYGAGPYEQYF.

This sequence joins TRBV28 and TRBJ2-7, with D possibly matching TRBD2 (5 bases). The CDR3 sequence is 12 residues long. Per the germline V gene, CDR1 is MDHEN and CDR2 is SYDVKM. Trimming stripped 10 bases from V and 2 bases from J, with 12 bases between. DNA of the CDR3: TGTGCCACCGGAGGAGCTACCTACGAGCAGTACTTC. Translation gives CATGGATYEQYF.

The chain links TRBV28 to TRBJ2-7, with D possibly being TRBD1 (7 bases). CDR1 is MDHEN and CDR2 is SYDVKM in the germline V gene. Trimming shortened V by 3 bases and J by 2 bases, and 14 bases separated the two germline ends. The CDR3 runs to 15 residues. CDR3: CASSFVAGGTYEQYF. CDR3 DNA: TGTGCCAGCAGTTTCGTGGCAGGGGGGACCTACGAGCAGTACTTC.

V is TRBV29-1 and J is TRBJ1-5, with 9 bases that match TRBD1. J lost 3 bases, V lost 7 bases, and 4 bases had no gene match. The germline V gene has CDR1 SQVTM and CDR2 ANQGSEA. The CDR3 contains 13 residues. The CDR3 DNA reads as TGCAGCGCCGGACAGGGGAACAATCAGCCCCAGCATTTT. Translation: CSAGQGNNQPQHF.

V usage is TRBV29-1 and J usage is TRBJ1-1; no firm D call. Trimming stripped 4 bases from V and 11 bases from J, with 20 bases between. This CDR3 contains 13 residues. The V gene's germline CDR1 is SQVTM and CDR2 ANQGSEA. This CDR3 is CSVGPDPASGAFF. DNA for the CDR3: TGCAGCGTTGGTCCGGATCCCGCCTCGGGGGCTTTCTTT.

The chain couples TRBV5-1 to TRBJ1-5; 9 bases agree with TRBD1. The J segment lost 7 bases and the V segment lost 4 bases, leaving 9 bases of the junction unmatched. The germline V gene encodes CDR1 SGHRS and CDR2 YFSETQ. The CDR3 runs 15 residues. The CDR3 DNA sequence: TGCGCCAGCAGCCCGGGCGGGACAGGGTTCCAGCCCCAGCATTTT. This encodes CASSPGGTGFQPQHF.

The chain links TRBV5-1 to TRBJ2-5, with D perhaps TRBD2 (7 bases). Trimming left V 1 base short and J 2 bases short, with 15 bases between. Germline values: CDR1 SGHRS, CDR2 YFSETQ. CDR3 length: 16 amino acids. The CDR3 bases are TGCGCCAGCAGCTTGTTTGGGGGGGCAGGGCAAGAGACCCAGTACTTC. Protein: CASSLFGGAGQETQYF.